The 13 T cell receptor beta chains below were found in one sample sequenced in a study of blood T cell repertoires in COVID-19 (TCRdb year 2020). Library method: the immunoSEQ multiplex PCR assay. Drawn from immuneACCESS, this table holds only the in-frame rearrangements with V and J called that TCRdb kept. Clones are partly lost; checked studies trace under half to an unresolved V gene and leave the rest unexplained. In all, the sample holds about 250,000 clones, and approximately 86% of those were seen once. Clones ranked in the top ten supply 1.5% to 2% of the sample. Input material: PBMCs or T cells enriched from blood (not recorded which). The receptors here all came from a woman aged 50 to 60 who had recovered from COVID-19.

The CDR3: CASSLGKGTVGYGYTF. The CDR3 DNA reads as TGCGCCAGCAGCTTGGGCAAGGGGACAGTGGGATATGGCTACACCTTC. The V gene is TRBV5-1, the J gene TRBJ1-2; TRBD1 aligns across 7 bases. The germline CDR1 and CDR2 sequences are SGHRS and YFSETQ. The ends lost 0 bases at V and 5 bases at J; junction bases unmatched: 10. The CDR3 has 16 residues.

The V call is TRBV5-5, the J call TRBJ2-7; D unresolved. CDR1 and CDR2 from the germline V gene are SGHKS and YYEKEE (reference sequence). This CDR3 has 14 amino acids. The V end was cut by 0 bases, the J end by 3 bases, with 10 bases between. The CDR3: CASSLGAAYYEQYF. The CDR3 DNA is TGTGCCAGCAGCTTGGGGGCAGCCTACTACGAGCAGTACTTC.

The chain has TRBV7-9 and TRBJ2-1; D call uncertain. V was shortened by 5 bases and J by 5 bases, with 16 bases between the two germline ends. Germline CDR1 reads SEHNR; CDR2 reads FQNEAQ (reference sequence). The CDR3 has 15 residues. The CDR3, as DNA: TGTGCCAGCAGCCCCATGGCGGCTAATCACAATGAGCAGTTCTTC. This encodes CASSPMAANHNEQFF.

The chain links TRBV7-9 to TRBJ2-2; 9 positions match TRBD2. Germline CDR1 is SEHNR and CDR2 is FQNEAQ (reference sequence). V was pared by 5 bases and J by 5 bases, with 6 bases of the junction left unmatched. There are 15 residues in the CDR3. For the CDR3, the DNA is TGTGCCAGCAGCGCCCTAGCGGGACAGACCGGGGAGCTGTTTTTT. Its translation is CASSALAGQTGELFF.

This chain uses TRBV4-1 with TRBJ2-7, with D perhaps TRBD2 (5 bases). V was shortened by 4 bases and J by 2 bases, with 15 bases between the two germline ends. This CDR3 has 15 residues. Germline V gives CDR1 MGHRA, CDR2 YSYEKL. As DNA, the CDR3 is TGCGCCAGCAGCCTCGGGGTAGGTGCTACCTACGAGCAGTACTTC. It translates to CASSLGVGATYEQYF.

This rearrangement joins TRBV7-6 to TRBJ1-2, with D hard to call. The germline CDR1 and CDR2 sequences are SGHVS and FNYEAQ. CDR3 length: 12 amino acids. V was pared by 6 bases and J by 7 bases, with 12 bases between. This CDR3 reads CASSSVGAGYTF. CDR3 DNA: TGTGCCAGCAGTTCAGTCGGAGCTGGCTACACCTTC.

This chain links TRBV2 with TRBJ2-5, with TRBD2 matching over 7 bases. The CDR3 is 14 residues long. With V trimmed by 6 bases and J by 5 bases, 9 bases remained unmatched. The germline V gene encodes CDR1 SNHLY and CDR2 FYNNEI. Written as DNA, the CDR3 is TGTGCCAGCAGGGACAAAGCCGGGGGGGAGACCCAGTACTTC. Protein product: CASRDKAGGETQYF.

The rearrangement joins TRBV28 to TRBJ2-3; TRBD1 is a possible D gene (6 bases). In germline, CDR1 is MDHEN, CDR2 SYDVKM. The CDR3 loop spans 13 amino acids. V lost 6 bases, J lost 6 bases, and 13 bases lay in between. CDR3 loop: CASSVADRDTQYF. DNA for the CDR3: TGTGCCAGCAGCGTTGCCGACAGGGATACGCAGTATTTT.

This chain links TRBV7-9 with TRBJ1-1; D gene unclear. Per germline, CDR1 SEHNR and CDR2 FQNEAQ (reference sequence). Trimming shortened V by 0 bases and J by 0 bases, and 14 bases separated the two germline ends. The CDR3 loop spans 17 amino acids. The DNA for the CDR3 is TGTGCCAGCAGCTTAGCATCCCCAGGTAACATGAACACTGAAGCTTTCTTT. This gives the protein CASSLASPGNMNTEAFF.

Of note for this clone: Other DNA sequences in this sample translate to the same CDR3. This chain uses TRBV12-3 or TRBV12-4 with TRBJ1-2; D unresolved. Trimming left V 1 base short and J 8 bases short, with 5 bases between. This CDR3 has 11 residues. CDR3 protein: CASSLGGGYTF. The DNA of the CDR3 is TGTGCCAGCAGTTTAGGAGGGGGCTACACCTTC.

The CDR3 DNA follows: TGTGCCAGCTCACCAGGAGGTTTTGGCAATCAGCCCCAGCATTTT. Amino acid sequence: CASSPGGFGNQPQHF. This sequence joins TRBV18 and TRBJ1-5, with no clear D. This CDR3 has 15 amino acids. Trimming pared 2 bases from V and 2 bases from J, leaving 10 bases between. CDR1 and CDR2 (germline): KGHSH, LQKENI.

This clone was observed a single time. The genes are TRBV5-1 and TRBJ2-5; 7 nucleotides align to TRBD2. The V gene's germline CDR1 is SGHRS and CDR2 YFSETQ. The CDR3 length is 14 residues. V gave up 5 bases and J gave up 5 bases; unmatched junction bases: 9. The CDR3 protein is CASSPGGTAETQYF. In DNA form, the CDR3 reads TGCGCCAGCAGTCCGGGAGGTACGGCGGAGACCCAGTACTTC.

The gene calls are TRBV30 and TRBJ1-2; the D gene is possibly TRBD1 (6 bases). Germline V gene lookup returns CDR1 GTSNPN and CDR2 SVGIG (reference sequence). V dropped 1 base and J dropped 8 bases, with 11 bases sitting between them. The CDR3 covers 12 residues. Written as DNA, the CDR3 is TGTGCCTGGAGTGACAGGGTTTGGGGCTACACCTTC. Translated: CAWSDRVWGYTF. Full variable domain (missing parts from reference TRBV30 and TRBJ1-2): SQTIHQWPATLVQPVGSPLSLECTVEGTSNPNLYWYRQAAGRGLQLLFYSVGIGQISSEVPQNLSASRPQDRQFILSSKKLLLSDSGFYLCAWSDRVWGYTFGSGTRLTVV.